The 27 T cell receptor beta chains reported below all come from one sample, sequenced in a study of blood T cell repertoires in COVID-19. Assay: immunoSEQ multiplex PCR; the TCRdb copy retains only in-frame clones and omits some. The table lists more than 75,000 clones, around four fifths of them singletons. Sequenced input: peripheral blood. Receptors originate from a human donor in a cohort sampled during active COVID-19.

The rearrangement joins TRBV3-1 (or the pseudogene TRBV3-2) to TRBJ1-2; 9 bases fit TRBD1. V shed 4 bases, J shed 6 bases, and the junction held 6 bases outside the gene matches. The V gene's germline CDR1 is LGHDT and CDR2 YNNKEL (reference sequence). The CDR3 consists of 14 residues. Written as DNA, the CDR3 is TGTGCCAGCAGCCCAAGCGGACAGGGGCATGGCTACACCTTC. Translation gives CASSPSGQGHGYTF.

This clone is a singleton in its sample. V is TRBV7-2 and J is TRBJ2-3; possible D gene TRBD1, 5 bases. Germline V lookup: CDR1 SGHTA, CDR2 FQGNSA. This CDR3 comprises 13 residues. Trimming took 1 base from V and 4 from J, leaving 6 bases between them. CDR3 nucleotide sequence: TGTGCCAGCAGCTTAGGGGGCTCAGATACGCAGTATTTT. Translating gives CASSLGGSDTQYF.

The V call is TRBV15, the J call TRBJ2-2, with 8 bases aligning to TRBD1. J lost 4 bases, V lost 4 bases, and 5 bases had no gene match. CDR3 length: 15 residues. Germline V CDR1 and CDR2: LNHNV, YYDKDF (reference sequence). The CDR3 protein is CATSTRTGSTGELFF. The CDR3, as DNA: TGTGCCACCAGCACGAGGACAGGGAGCACCGGGGAGCTGTTTTTT.

V is TRBV3-1 (or the pseudogene TRBV3-2) and J is TRBJ2-7; no clear D gene. V gave up 4 bases and J gave up 1 base, with 11 bases separating them. The CDR3 length is 14 residues. Germline CDR1 is LGHDT and CDR2 is YNNKEL (reference sequence). In DNA form, the CDR3 reads TGTGCCAGCAGCCCCCACTCGCGGTCCTACGAGCAGTACTTC. Protein: CASSPHSRSYEQYF.

The CDR3 is CASREDMGTEAFF. The DNA of the CDR3 is TGCGCCAGCAGGGAAGACATGGGCACTGAAGCTTTCTTT. This chain uses TRBV5-1 with TRBJ1-1, with unresolved D. The germline V gene encodes CDR1 SGHRS and CDR2 YFSETQ. Deletions cut 5 bases from V and 4 bases from J, with 12 bases between. CDR3 length: 13 residues.

The rearrangement uses TRBV19 and TRBJ1-5; weak D call: TRBD1 (6 bases). Germline V gene sequence: CDR1 LNHDA, CDR2 SQIVND (reference sequence). This CDR3 is 15 amino acids long. Trimming took off 5 bases at V and 2 bases at J, with 13 bases between the two ends. The chain's CDR3 is CASSGYRAGNQPQHF. For the CDR3, the DNA is TGTGCCAGTAGTGGTTACAGGGCAGGCAATCAGCCCCAGCATTTT.

The V call is TRBV27, the J call TRBJ1-6, with TRBD1 matching over 7 bases. The CDR3 runs 13 residues. V lost 5 bases and J lost 10; bases outside the gene matches: 5. Germline V lookup: CDR1 MNHEY, CDR2 SMNVEV (reference sequence). The CDR3 DNA reads as TGTGCCAGCAGTGACAGGGTTCGGTCACCCCTCCACTTT. This translates into CASSDRVRSPLHF.

V gene TRBV6-1 combines with J gene TRBJ2-5, with TRBD1 as a possible D gene (6 bases). Trimming took off 2 bases at V and 5 bases at J, with 15 bases between the two ends. The CDR3 spans 15 residues. The germline gives CDR1 MNHNS, CDR2 SASEGT. Written as DNA, the CDR3 is TGTGCCAGCAGTGAACTCACAGGGCAGCGGGAGACCCAGTACTTC. It codes for CASSELTGQRETQYF.

This chain joins TRBV6-1 and TRBJ1-5; D is undetermined. V was cut by 2 bases and J by 2 bases, with 7 bases left in between. CDR1 MNHNS and CDR2 SASEGT come from the germline V gene. The CDR3 totals 14 residues. CDR3 DNA sequence: TGTGCCAGCAGTGAAAGGAGGGGCAATCAGCCCCAGCATTTT. As protein: CASSERRGNQPQHF.

The chain uses TRBV11-2 and TRBJ2-3, with TRBD1 as a possible D gene (5 bases). Germline CDR1 SGHAT, CDR2 FQNNGV. This CDR3 spans 14 amino acids. Between the trimmed V and J ends, which lost 5 bases and 0 bases, there was a span of 9 bases. The CDR3 DNA reads TGTGCCAGCAGCCGACAGATTAGCACAGATACGCAGTATTTT. Protein product: CASSRQISTDTQYF.

The chain is built from TRBV7-2 and TRBJ2-3; the match to TRBD2 covers 9 bases. Germline V CDR1 and CDR2: SGHTA, FQGNSA. This CDR3 spans 17 amino acids. V lost 5 bases and J lost 0; bases outside the gene matches: 9. The CDR3 coding sequence is TGTGCCAGCAGCACGGGGACTAGCCCTCTTAGCACAGATACGCAGTATTTT. Its protein is CASSTGTSPLSTDTQYF.

The chain combines TRBV30 with TRBJ1-5; D perhaps matches TRBD1 (5 bases). Germline assignment: CDR1 GTSNPN and CDR2 SVGIG (reference sequence). The V gene lost 4 bases and the J gene lost 0 bases, with 19 bases spanning the gap. The CDR3 is 17 residues long. The CDR3 sequence: CAWTLERGRSSNQPQHF. The CDR3, as DNA: TGTGCCTGGACATTGGAGCGGGGACGTAGTAGCAATCAGCCCCAGCATTTT. Full variable domain (outside the CDR3, taken from reference TRBV30 and TRBJ1-5): SQTIHQWPATLVQPVGSPLSLECTVEGTSNPNLYWYRQAAGRGLQLLFYSVGIGQISSEVPQNLSASRPQDRQFILSSKKLLLSDSGFYLCAWTLERGRSSNQPQHFGDGTRLSIL.

A note on this clone: One end of the junction does not line up with germline, which may come from a read error. The chain carries TRBV6-6 and TRBJ2-7; no reliable D call. The CDR3 contains 13 residues. CDR1 is MNHNY, CDR2 SVGAGI, per germline (reference sequence). The CDR3 nucleotides are TGTGCCAGCATCGGTGACACCTTCCAACACATCCAGTTC. This codes for CASIGDTFQHIQF.

This clone occurred a few times. This chain joins TRBV11-2 and TRBJ1-6; D may be TRBD1 (5 bases). With 3 bases removed from V and 7 bases from J, the gap between germline ends came to 13 bases. The CDR3 has 15 residues. CDR1 is SGHAT and CDR2 is FQNNGV in the germline V gene. CDR3 protein: CASSLVGRDNSPLHF. In DNA, the CDR3 is TGTGCCAGCAGCTTGGTCGGGAGGGACAATTCACCCCTCCACTTT.

This rearrangement joins TRBV29-1 to TRBJ2-3; perhaps TRBD1 as D (6 bases). The V gene's germline CDR1 is SQVTM and CDR2 ANQGSEA. V lost 2 bases to trimming and J lost 4 bases, with 13 bases between them. The CDR3 length is 14 residues. CDR3 nucleotide sequence: TGCAGCGTTGAAACAGGGCGAGGAGCAGATACGCAGTATTTT. Amino acid sequence: CSVETGRGADTQYF.

The chain recombines TRBV11-1 with TRBJ1-1, with D tentatively TRBD1 (6 bases). The V and J ends lost 2 bases and 11 bases respectively, with 12 bases between them. This CDR3 has 12 amino acids. Germline-derived CDR1 and CDR2 are SGHAT and FQDESV (reference sequence). CDR3 DNA sequence: TGTGCCAGCAGCTTAATGGGACACCGGGCTTTCTTT. Translated: CASSLMGHRAFF.

The CDR3 loop is CASSLAAGADTQYF. CDR3 coding DNA: TGTGCCAGCAGCTTAGCGGCAGGGGCAGATACGCAGTATTTT. The genes are TRBV7-9 and TRBJ2-3; D is perhaps TRBD1 (6 bases). Per the germline V gene, CDR1 is SEHNR and CDR2 is FQNEAQ (reference sequence). This CDR3 comprises 14 residues. The V end lost 0 bases, the J end lost 4 bases, and 8 bases lay between the germline ends.

The genes are TRBV5-1 and TRBJ2-1, with TRBD2 matching over 13 bases. In germline, CDR1 is SGHRS, CDR2 YFSETQ. The CDR3 is 17 residues long. Trimming removed 4 bases from V and 9 bases from J; junction bases left unmatched: 13. This CDR3 reads CASSQRFGLAGDREQFF. The CDR3 nucleotides read TGCGCCAGCAGCCAACGATTCGGACTAGCGGGAGACCGTGAGCAGTTCTTC. Filled out from reference TRBV5-1 and TRBJ2-1, the complete variable domain reads KAGVTQTPRYLIKTRGQQVTLSCSPISGHRSVSWYQQTPGQGLQFLFEYFSETQRNKGNFPGRFSGRQFSNSRSEMNVSTLELGDSALYLCASSQRFGLAGDREQFFGPGTRLTVL.

V gene TRBV5-1 combines with J gene TRBJ2-2; 9 positions match TRBD1. V was clipped by 4 bases and J by 7 bases; unmatched bases: 8. The CDR3 extends over 15 amino acids. The V gene's germline CDR1 is SGHRS and CDR2 YFSETQ. The CDR3 DNA sequence: TGCGCCAGCAGCAGAGGGGACAGGGCGGACGGGGAGCTGTTTTTT. Encoded protein: CASSRGDRADGELFF.

This rearrangement joins TRBV2 to TRBJ2-1; 10 nucleotides line up with TRBD2. The CDR3 length is 17 residues. With V trimmed by 6 bases and J by 10 bases, 18 bases remained unmatched. Germline CDR1 is SNHLY and CDR2 is FYNNEI. The CDR3 DNA sequence: TGTGCCAGCAGCCCCATTGCACCGGGACTAGCGAGAGGGGAGCAGTTCTTC. Protein sequence: CASSPIAPGLARGEQFF. The variable domain in full, with the rest retrieved from reference TRBV2 and TRBJ2-1, is EPEVTQTPSHQVTQMGQEVILRCVPISNHLYFYWYRQILGQKVEFLVSFYNNEISEKSEIFDDQFSVERPDGSNFTLKIRSTKLEDSAMYFCASSPIAPGLARGEQFFGPGTRLTVL.

This chain uses TRBV14 with TRBJ2-5; D not resolved. The germline V gene encodes CDR1 SGHDN and CDR2 FVKESK. The CDR3 has 15 residues. Trimming took 0 bases from V and 0 from J, leaving 8 bases between them. DNA for the CDR3: TGTGCCAGCAGCCAAGATTACTGGTACCAAGAGACCCAGTACTTC. Encoded protein: CASSQDYWYQETQYF.

CDR3: CASSQNLAGANEQFF. The CDR3 nucleotides read TGTGCCAGCAGCCAGAATCTAGCGGGAGCCAATGAGCAGTTCTTC. The chain recombines TRBV14 with TRBJ2-1; 10 positions agree with TRBD2. This CDR3 contains 15 residues. Unmatched junction bases numbered 5, after V lost 3 bases and J lost 6 bases. Looked up from germline, CDR1 is SGHDN and CDR2 is FVKESK.

The chain has TRBV2 and TRBJ1-5; D might be TRBD1 (6 bases). Between the trimmed V and J ends, which lost 7 bases and 0 bases, there was a span of 25 bases. CDR3 length: 19 amino acids. From germline, CDR1 is SNHLY and CDR2 FYNNEI. The CDR3 DNA reads as TGTGCCAGCAACTTGGTTACTGAGGACAGACTCAATAGCAATCAGCCCCAGCATTTT. Amino acids: CASNLVTEDRLNSNQPQHF.

The rearrangement uses TRBV5-1 and TRBJ1-2; 9 nucleotides line up with TRBD1. V shed 4 bases and J 10 bases; nucleotides not matched to a gene: 8. Germline-derived CDR1 and CDR2 are SGHRS and YFSETQ. The CDR3 is 13 amino acids. The CDR3: CASSPGTGLLYTF. CDR3 bases: TGCGCCAGCAGCCCAGGGACAGGGCTTCTCTACACCTTC.

The chain links TRBV7-3 to TRBJ2-1; 12 bases match TRBD2. The length of the CDR3 is 17 residues. Germline-derived CDR1 and CDR2 are SGHTA and FQGTGA. J lost 4 bases, V lost 5 bases, and 9 bases had no gene match. The chain's CDR3 is CASSQGLAGKGYNEQFF. The CDR3 region has the DNA TGTGCCAGCAGCCAGGGACTAGCGGGTAAGGGGTACAATGAGCAGTTCTTC. Complete variable domain (other parts from reference TRBV7-3 and TRBJ2-1): GAGVSQTPSNKVTEKGKYVELRCDPISGHTALYWYRQSLGQGPEFLIYFQGTGAADDSGLPNDRFFAVRPEGSVSTLKIQRTERGDSAVYLCASSQGLAGKGYNEQFFGPGTRLTVL.

V is TRBV3-1 (or the pseudogene TRBV3-2) and J is TRBJ2-5, with 11 bases fitting TRBD2. Germline-derived CDR1 and CDR2 are LGHDT and YNNKEL (reference sequence). Germline trimming cut 6 bases from V and 1 base from J; bases unmatched to any gene: 7. The CDR3 totals 16 residues. In nucleotides, the CDR3 is TGTGCCAGCAGTTCCGGGACTAGCGGAGGCCAAGAGACCCAGTACTTC. Its translation: CASSSGTSGGQETQYF.

About this clone itself: Other DNA sequences in this specimen translate into the identical CDR3. The chain has TRBV5-1 and TRBJ2-5, with D possibly matching TRBD1 (5 bases). Germline loops: CDR1 SGHRS, CDR2 YFSETQ. This CDR3 has 13 residues. Trimming took 4 bases from V and 2 from J, leaving 9 bases between them. CDR3 sequence (DNA): TGCGCCAGCAGCACCGGACAACAAGAGACCCAGTACTTC. It yields the protein CASSTGQQETQYF.